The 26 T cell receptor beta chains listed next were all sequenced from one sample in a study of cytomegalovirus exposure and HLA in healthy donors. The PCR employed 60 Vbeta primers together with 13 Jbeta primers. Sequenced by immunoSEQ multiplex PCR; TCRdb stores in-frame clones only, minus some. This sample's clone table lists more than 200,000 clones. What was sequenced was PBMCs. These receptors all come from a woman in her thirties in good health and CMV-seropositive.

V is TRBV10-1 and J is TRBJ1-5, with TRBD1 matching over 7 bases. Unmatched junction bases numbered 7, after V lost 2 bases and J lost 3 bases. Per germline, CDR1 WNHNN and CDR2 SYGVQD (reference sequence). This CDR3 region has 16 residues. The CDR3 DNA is TGCGCCAGCAGTGAGGTGGTCGGACAGGTCAATCAGCCCCAGCATTTT. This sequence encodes CASSEVVGQVNQPQHF.

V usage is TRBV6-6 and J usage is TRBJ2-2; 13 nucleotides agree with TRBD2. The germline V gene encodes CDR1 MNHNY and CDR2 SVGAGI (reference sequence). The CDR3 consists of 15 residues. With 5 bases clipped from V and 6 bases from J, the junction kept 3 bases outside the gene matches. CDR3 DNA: TGTGCCAGCAGTCCTGGGACTAGCGGGGCCGGGGAGCTGTTTTTT. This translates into CASSPGTSGAGELFF.

CDR3 nucleotide sequence: TGCGCCAGCAGCCCTACACGAGAGGTTCCGTATGGCTACACCTTC. Amino acids: CASSPTREVPYGYTF. The chain uses TRBV5-1 and TRBJ1-2; D unresolved. The CDR3 is 15 amino acids. CDR1 and CDR2 (germline): SGHRS, YFSETQ. Trimming shortened V by 4 bases and J by 5 bases, and 18 bases separated the two germline ends.

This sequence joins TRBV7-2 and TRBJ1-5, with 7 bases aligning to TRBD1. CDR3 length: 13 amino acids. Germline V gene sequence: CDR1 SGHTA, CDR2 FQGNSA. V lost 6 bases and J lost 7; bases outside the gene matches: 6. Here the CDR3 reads CASRTGDWQPQHF. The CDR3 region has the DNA TGTGCCAGCAGAACAGGGGATTGGCAGCCCCAGCATTTT.

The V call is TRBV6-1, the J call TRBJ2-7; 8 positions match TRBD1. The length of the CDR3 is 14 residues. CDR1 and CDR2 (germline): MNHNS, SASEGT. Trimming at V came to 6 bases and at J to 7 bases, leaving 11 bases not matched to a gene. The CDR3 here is CASREFQGAEEQYF. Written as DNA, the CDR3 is TGTGCCAGCAGAGAGTTTCAGGGGGCGGAGGAGCAGTACTTC.

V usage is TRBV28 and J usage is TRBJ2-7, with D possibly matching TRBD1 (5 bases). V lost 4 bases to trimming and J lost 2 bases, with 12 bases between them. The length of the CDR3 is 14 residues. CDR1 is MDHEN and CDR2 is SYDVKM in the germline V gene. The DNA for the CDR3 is TGTGCCAGCAGTTCGATCAGGGCCCCCTACGAGCAGTACTTC. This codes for CASSSIRAPYEQYF.

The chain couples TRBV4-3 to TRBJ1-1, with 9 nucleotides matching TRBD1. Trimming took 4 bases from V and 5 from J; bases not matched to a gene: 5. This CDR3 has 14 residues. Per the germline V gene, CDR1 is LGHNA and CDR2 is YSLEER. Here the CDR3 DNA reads TGCGCCAGCAGCCCAAACGACAGGGGGACTGAAGCTTTCTTT. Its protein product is CASSPNDRGTEAFF.

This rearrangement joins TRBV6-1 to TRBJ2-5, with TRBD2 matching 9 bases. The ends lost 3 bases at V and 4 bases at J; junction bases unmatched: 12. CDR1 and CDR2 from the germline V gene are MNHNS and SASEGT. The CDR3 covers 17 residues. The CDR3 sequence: CASSDGFLAGKRETQYF. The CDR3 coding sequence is TGTGCCAGCAGTGATGGGTTCCTAGCGGGGAAAAGAGAGACCCAGTACTTC.

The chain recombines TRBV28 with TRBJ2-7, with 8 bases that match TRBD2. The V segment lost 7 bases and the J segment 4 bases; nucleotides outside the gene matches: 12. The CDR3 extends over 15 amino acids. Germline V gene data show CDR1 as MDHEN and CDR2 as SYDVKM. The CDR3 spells CASTRAGGRGYEQYF. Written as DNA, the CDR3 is TGTGCCAGCACCCGGGCGGGGGGAAGGGGGTACGAGCAGTACTTC.

CDR3 in amino acids: CASSLGPYGYTF. DNA for the CDR3: TGTGCCAGCAGCCTAGGGCCCTATGGCTACACCTTC. The V gene is TRBV9, the J gene TRBJ1-2; unclear D gene. Per germline, CDR1 SGDLS and CDR2 YYNGEE. This CDR3 comprises 12 residues. V lost 4 bases to trimming and J lost 4 bases, with 8 bases between them.

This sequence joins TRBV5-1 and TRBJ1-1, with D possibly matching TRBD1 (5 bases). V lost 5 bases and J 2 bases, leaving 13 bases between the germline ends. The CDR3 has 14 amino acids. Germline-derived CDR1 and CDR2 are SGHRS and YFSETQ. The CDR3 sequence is CASSYRPANTEAFF. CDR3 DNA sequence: TGCGCCAGCAGTTACAGGCCAGCAAACACTGAAGCTTTCTTT.

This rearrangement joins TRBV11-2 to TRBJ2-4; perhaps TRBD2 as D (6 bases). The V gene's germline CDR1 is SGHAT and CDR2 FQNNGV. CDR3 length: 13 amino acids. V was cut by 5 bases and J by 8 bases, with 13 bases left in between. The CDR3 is CASSRLPGDIQYF. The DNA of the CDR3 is TGTGCCAGCAGCCGCCTCCCGGGGGACATTCAGTACTTC.

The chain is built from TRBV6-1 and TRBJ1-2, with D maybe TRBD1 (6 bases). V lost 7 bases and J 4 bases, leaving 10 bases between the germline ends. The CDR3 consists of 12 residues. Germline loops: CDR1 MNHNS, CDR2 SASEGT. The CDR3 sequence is CASKIQGYGYTF. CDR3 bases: TGTGCCAGCAAGATACAGGGCTATGGCTACACCTTC.

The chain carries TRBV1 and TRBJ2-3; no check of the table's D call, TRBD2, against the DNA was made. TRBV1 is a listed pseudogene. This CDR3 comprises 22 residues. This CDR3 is CTSSQDALFPGLAGVGTDTQYF. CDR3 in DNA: TGCACCAGCAGCCAAGACGCACTCTTCCCGGGACTAGCGGGAGTTGGGACAGATACGCAGTATTTT.

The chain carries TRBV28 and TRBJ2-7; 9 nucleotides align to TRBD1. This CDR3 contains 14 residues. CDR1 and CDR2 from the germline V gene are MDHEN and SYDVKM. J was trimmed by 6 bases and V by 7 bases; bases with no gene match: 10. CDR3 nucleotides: TGTGCCAGCAATACGGGACAGGGCGGGGTCGAGCAGTACTTC. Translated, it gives CASNTGQGGVEQYF.

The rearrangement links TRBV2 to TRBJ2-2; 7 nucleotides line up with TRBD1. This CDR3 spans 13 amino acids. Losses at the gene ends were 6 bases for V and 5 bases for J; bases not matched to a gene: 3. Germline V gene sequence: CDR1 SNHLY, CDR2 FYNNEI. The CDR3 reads CASRGTVTGELFF. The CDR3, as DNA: TGTGCCAGCAGGGGGACAGTTACCGGGGAGCTGTTTTTT.

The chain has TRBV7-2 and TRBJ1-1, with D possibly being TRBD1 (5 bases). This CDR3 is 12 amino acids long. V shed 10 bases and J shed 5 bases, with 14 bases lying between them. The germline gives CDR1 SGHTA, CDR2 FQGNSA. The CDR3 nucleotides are TGTGCCACCGGCAGGGTAGGGACTGAAGCTTTCTTT. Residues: CATGRVGTEAFF.

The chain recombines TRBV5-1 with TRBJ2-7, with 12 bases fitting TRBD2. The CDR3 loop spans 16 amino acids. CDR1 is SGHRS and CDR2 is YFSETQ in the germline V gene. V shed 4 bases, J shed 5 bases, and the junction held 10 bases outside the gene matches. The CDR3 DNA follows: TGCGCCAGCAGCGCAAGACTAGCGGGAGCCCCAAACGAGCAGTACTTC. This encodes CASSARLAGAPNEQYF.

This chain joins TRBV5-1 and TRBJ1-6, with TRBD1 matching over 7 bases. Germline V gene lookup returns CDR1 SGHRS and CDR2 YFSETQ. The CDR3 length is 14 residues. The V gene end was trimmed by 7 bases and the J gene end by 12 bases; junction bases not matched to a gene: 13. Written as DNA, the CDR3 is TGCGCCAGCTCCCAGACAGGGTCAGGCGAACCCCTCCACTTT. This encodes CASSQTGSGEPLHF.

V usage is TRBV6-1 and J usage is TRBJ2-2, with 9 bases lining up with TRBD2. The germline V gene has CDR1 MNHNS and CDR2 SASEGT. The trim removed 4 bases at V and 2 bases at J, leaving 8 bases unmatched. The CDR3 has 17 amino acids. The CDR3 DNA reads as TGTGCCAGCAGTGTATTAGCGGGAGTTGACAACACCGGGGAGCTGTTTTTT. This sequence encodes CASSVLAGVDNTGELFF.

The DNA for the CDR3 is TGCGCCAGCAGCCGGAGAGGAGGGGAACTCCAAGAGACCCAGTACTTC. As protein: CASSRRGGELQETQYF. The rearrangement uses TRBV4-1 and TRBJ2-5; D possibly corresponds to TRBD2 (6 bases). The CDR3 is made up of 16 amino acids. The V gene's germline CDR1 is MGHRA and CDR2 YSYEKL. Trimming shortened V by 4 bases and J by 1 base, and 16 bases separated the two germline ends.

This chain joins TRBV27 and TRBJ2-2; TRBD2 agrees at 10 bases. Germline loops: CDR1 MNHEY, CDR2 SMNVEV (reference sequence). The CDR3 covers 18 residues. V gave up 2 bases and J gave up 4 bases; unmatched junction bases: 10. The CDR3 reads CASSLNTAGGPGTGELFF. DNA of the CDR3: TGTGCCAGCAGTTTAAACACAGCGGGGGGGCCTGGCACCGGGGAGCTGTTTTTT.

The chain's CDR3 is CASSQTSGRNEQFF. Here the CDR3 DNA reads TGCGCCAGCAGCCAAACTAGCGGACGTAATGAGCAGTTCTTC. The J gene is TRBJ2-1, the V gene TRBV4-1; 8 bases map to TRBD2. Germline assignment: CDR1 MGHRA and CDR2 YSYEKL. V lost 2 bases and J lost 7; bases outside the gene matches: 4. The CDR3 length is 14 residues.

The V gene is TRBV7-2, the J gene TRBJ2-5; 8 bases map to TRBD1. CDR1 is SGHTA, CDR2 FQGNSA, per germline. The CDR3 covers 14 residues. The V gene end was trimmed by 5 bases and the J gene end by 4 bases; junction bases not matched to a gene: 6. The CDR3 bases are TGTGCCAGCAGCACACAGGGGGTGGGAGAGACCCAGTACTTC. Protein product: CASSTQGVGETQYF.

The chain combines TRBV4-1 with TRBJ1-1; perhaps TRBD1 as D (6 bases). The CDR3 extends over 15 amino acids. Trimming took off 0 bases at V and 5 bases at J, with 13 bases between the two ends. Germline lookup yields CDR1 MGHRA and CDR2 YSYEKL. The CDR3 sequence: CASSQEGQGWTEAFF. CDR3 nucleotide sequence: TGCGCCAGCAGCCAAGAAGGCCAGGGGTGGACTGAAGCTTTCTTT.

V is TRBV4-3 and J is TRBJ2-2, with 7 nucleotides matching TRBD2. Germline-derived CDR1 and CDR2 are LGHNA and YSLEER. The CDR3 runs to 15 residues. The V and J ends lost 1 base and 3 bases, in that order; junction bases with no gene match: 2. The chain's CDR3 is CASSQVREDTGELFF. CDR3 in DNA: TGCGCCAGCAGCCAAGTACGGGAGGACACCGGGGAGCTGTTTTTT.